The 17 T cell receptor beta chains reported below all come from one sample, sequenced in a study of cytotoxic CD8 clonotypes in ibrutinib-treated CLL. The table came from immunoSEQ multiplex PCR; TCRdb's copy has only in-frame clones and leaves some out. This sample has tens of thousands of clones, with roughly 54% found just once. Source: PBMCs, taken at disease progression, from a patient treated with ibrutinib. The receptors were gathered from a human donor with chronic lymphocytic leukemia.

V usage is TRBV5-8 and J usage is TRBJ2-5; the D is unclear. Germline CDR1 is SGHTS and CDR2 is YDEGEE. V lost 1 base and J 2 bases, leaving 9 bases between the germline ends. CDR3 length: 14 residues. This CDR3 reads CASSLSVFQETQYF. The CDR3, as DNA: TGTGCCAGCAGCTTGAGCGTCTTTCAAGAGACCCAGTACTTC. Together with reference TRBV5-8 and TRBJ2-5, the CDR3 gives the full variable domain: EAGVTQSPTHLIKTRGQQATLRCSPISGHTSVYWYQQALGLGLQFLLWYDEGEERNRGNFPPRFSGRQFPNYSSELNVNALELEDSALYLCASSLSVFQETQYFGPGTRLLVL.

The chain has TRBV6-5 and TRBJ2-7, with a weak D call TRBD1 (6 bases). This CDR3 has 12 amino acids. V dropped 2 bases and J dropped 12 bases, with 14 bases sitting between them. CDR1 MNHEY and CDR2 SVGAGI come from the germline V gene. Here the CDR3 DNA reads TGTGCCAGCAGTTACGGCGACAGGCGGTGGTACTTC. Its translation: CASSYGDRRWYF.

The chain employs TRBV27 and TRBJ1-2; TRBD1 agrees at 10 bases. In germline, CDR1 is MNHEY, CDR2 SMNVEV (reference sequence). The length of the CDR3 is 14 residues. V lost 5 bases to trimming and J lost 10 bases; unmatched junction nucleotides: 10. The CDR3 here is CASSAAGTGELYTF. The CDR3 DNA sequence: TGTGCCAGCAGTGCAGCCGGGACAGGGGAACTCTACACCTTC.

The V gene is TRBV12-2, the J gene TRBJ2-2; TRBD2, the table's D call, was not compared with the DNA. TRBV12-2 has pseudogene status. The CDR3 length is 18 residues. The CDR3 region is CASRLWGVGVPRSGELFF. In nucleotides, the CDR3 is TGTGCAAGTCGCCTATGGGGGGTTGGGGTCCCGAGGTCCGGGGAGCTGTTTTTT.

CDR3: CASSLEGTGPYEQYF. CDR3 DNA sequence: TGCGCCAGCAGCTTGGAGGGGACAGGGCCCTACGAGCAGTACTTC. V usage is TRBV5-1 and J usage is TRBJ2-7; 9 bases are a match to TRBD1. Germline loops: CDR1 SGHRS, CDR2 YFSETQ. V lost 0 bases and J lost 2; bases outside the gene matches: 3. The CDR3 spans 15 residues.

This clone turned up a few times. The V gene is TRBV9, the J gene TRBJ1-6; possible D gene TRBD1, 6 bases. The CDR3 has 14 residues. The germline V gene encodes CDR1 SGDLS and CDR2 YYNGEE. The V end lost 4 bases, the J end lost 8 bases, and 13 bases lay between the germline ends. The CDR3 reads CASSLGGADSPLHF. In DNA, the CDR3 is TGTGCCAGCAGCCTCGGGGGGGCTGATTCACCCCTCCACTTT.

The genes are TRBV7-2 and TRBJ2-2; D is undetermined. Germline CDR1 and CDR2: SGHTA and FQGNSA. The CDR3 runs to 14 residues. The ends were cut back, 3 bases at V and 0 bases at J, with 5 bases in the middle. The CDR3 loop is CASSFDPNTGELFF. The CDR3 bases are TGTGCCAGCAGCTTCGACCCGAACACCGGGGAGCTGTTTTTT.

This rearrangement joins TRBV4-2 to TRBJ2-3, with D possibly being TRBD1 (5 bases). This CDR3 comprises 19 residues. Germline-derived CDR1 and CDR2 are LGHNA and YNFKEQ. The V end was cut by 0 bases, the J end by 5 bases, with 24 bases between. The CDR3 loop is CASSQDVNTGVHIGDTQYF. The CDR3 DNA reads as TGTGCCAGCAGCCAAGATGTGAATACAGGAGTCCATATAGGAGATACGCAGTATTTT.

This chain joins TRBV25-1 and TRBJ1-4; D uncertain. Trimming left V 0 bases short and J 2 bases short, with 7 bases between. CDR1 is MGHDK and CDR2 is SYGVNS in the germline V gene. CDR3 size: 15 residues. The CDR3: CASSEYLQTNEKLFF. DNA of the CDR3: TGTGCCAGCAGTGAATACCTGCAGACTAATGAAAAACTGTTTTTT. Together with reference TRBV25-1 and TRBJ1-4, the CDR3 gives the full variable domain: EADIYQTPRYLVIGTGKKITLECSQTMGHDKMYWYQQDPGMELHLIHYSYGVNSTEKGDLSSESTVSRIRTEHFPLTLESARPSHTSQYLCASSEYLQTNEKLFFGSGTQLSVL.

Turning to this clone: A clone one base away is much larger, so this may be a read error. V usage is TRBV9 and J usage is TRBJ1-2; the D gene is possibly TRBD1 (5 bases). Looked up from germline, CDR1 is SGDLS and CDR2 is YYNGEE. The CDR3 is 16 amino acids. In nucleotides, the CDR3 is TGTGCCAGCGGCGTAGGGGCCGCTCCGGTCTCTGCTGGCTACACCTTC. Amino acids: CASGVGAAPVSAGYTF.

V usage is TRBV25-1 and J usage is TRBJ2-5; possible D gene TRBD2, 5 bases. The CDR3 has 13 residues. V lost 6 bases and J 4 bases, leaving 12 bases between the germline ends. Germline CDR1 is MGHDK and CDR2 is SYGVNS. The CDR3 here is CASRGRGLETQYF. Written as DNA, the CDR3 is TGTGCCAGCAGGGGGAGAGGGCTAGAGACCCAGTACTTC.

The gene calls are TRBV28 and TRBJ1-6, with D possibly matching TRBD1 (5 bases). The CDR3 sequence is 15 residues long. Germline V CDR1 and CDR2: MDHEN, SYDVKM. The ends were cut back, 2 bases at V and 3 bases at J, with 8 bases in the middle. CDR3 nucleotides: TGTGCCAGCAGTTTAGGGGGGAACTATAATTCACCCCTCCACTTT. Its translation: CASSLGGNYNSPLHF.

CDR3 bases: TGTGCCAGCCGTGCTTCCAACACCATATATTTT. Encoded protein: CASRASNTIYF. J is TRBJ1-3 and V is TRBV9, with D unclear. There are 11 residues in the CDR3. Deletions cut 7 bases from V and 7 bases from J, with 9 bases between. Germline V gives CDR1 SGDLS, CDR2 YYNGEE.

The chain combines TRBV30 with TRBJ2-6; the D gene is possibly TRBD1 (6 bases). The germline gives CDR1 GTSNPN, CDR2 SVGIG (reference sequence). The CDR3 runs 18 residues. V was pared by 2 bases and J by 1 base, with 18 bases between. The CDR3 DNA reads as TGTGCCTGGAGTATCCCCGGGACAAGTTCGTCTGGGGCCAACGTCCTGACTTTC. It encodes CAWSIPGTSSSGANVLTF.

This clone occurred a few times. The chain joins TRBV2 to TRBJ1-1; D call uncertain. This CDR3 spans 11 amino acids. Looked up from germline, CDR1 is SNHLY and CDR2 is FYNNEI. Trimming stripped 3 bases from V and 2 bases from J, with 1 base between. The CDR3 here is CASSDNTEAFF. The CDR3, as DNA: TGTGCCAGCAGTGACAACACTGAAGCTTTCTTT.

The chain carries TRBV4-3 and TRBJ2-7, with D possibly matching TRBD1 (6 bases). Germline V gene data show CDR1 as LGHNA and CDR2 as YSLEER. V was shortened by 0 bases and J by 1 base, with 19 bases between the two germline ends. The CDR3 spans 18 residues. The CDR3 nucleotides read TGCGCCAGCAGCCAAGATTCGCCCAGGGTGACAGGTTCCTACGAGCAGTACTTC. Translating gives CASSQDSPRVTGSYEQYF.

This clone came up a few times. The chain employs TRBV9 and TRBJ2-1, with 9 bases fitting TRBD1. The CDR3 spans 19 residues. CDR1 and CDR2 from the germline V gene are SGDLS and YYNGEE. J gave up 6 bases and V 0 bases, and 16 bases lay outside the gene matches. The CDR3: CASSVELQGAAGLGNEQFF. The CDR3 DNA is TGTGCCAGCAGCGTAGAGTTACAGGGGGCTGCCGGACTAGGCAATGAGCAGTTCTTC.